This T cell receptor beta chain appears in the sequencing data of a study of T cell responses to AZD1222 COVID-19 vaccine. Assay: immunoSEQ multiplex PCR; the TCRdb copy retains only in-frame clones and omits some. The sample lists about 110,000 clones, about nine tenths occurring once. The CDR3 has 13 residues. In germline, CDR1 is KGHSH, CDR2 LQKENI. V gave up 3 bases and J gave up 10 bases, with 12 bases separating them. The chain employs TRBV18 and TRBJ1-4, with no clear D. The source was peripheral blood, collected 28 days after the second AZD1222 dose. This TCR came from an adult who received the AZD1222 COVID-19 vaccine. CDR3 DNA: TGTGCCAGCTCACCCAGCGAGTTGTTAAAACTGTTTTTT. It specifies CASSPSELLKLFF.